These 23 T cell receptor beta chains share one sample of origin, sequenced in a study of OX40 agonist ivuxolimab in advanced cancers. The assay was immunoSEQ multiplex PCR, and TCRdb's table has in-frame clones only and misses some. Here the sample spans about 52,000 clones, roughly nine tenths being singletons. This material consisted of CD4+ or CD8+ T cells sorted from blood, taken in a trial of the OX40 agonist ivuxolimab. All receptors come from an adult with an advanced solid tumor such as melanoma, head and neck, liver or kidney cancer.

CDR3 residues: CASSPGGRGNDYGYTF. CDR3 bases: TGTGCCAGCAGTCCGGGGGGCAGGGGGAATGACTATGGCTACACCTTC. V usage is TRBV2 and J usage is TRBJ1-2, with TRBD1 matching over 7 bases. The germline V gene encodes CDR1 SNHLY and CDR2 FYNNEI. The CDR3 extends over 16 amino acids. J was trimmed by 3 bases and V by 5 bases; bases with no gene match: 12.

This chain uses TRBV29-1 with TRBJ1-4, with 11 bases that match TRBD1. This CDR3 region has 13 residues. Germline CDR1 and CDR2: SQVTM and ANQGSEA. The J segment lost 6 bases and the V segment lost 5 bases, leaving 2 bases of the junction unmatched. In nucleotides, the CDR3 is TGCAGCGTTAGGACAGGGGGCTATGAAAAACTGTTTTTT. It yields the protein CSVRTGGYEKLFF.

The sample holds many counts of this clone. V usage is TRBV27 and J usage is TRBJ1-2; no definite D call. Germline CDR1 and CDR2: MNHEY and SMNVEV (reference sequence). The CDR3 is made up of 15 amino acids. V lost 4 bases and J lost 3, with 15 bases in between. The CDR3 sequence: CASSSSDGAHYGYTF. The CDR3 nucleotides are TGTGCCAGCAGTTCGTCCGACGGAGCACACTATGGCTACACCTTC.

CDR3 loop: CASSPPGTKNIQYF. The CDR3 DNA reads TGTGCCAGCAGCCCCCCCGGTACGAAAAACATTCAGTACTTC. The chain joins TRBV7-9 to TRBJ2-4, with no clear D. V was pared by 5 bases and J by 4 bases, with 12 bases between. CDR1 and CDR2 (germline): SEHNR, FQNEAQ (reference sequence). There are 14 residues in the CDR3.

The chain joins TRBV14 to TRBJ1-1; D is undetermined. The CDR3 runs 14 residues. V lost 4 bases, J lost 2 bases, and 11 bases lay in between. CDR1 and CDR2 from the germline V gene are SGHDN and FVKESK. CDR3 DNA: TGTGCCAGCAGCCCAGGTGGGGATAACACTGAAGCTTTCTTT. Encoded protein: CASSPGGDNTEAFF.

The V and J genes are TRBV15 and TRBJ2-3; 14 nucleotides agree with TRBD2. Per germline, CDR1 LNHNV and CDR2 YYDKDF (reference sequence). The CDR3 has 17 residues. V gave up 3 bases and J gave up 2 bases; unmatched junction bases: 4. The CDR3 region is CATSSGLAGGHTDTQYF. The CDR3 region has the DNA TGTGCCACCAGCAGCGGACTAGCGGGGGGCCACACAGATACGCAGTATTTT.

A few counts support this clone. The chain combines TRBV5-6 with TRBJ1-6; D gene uncertain. Germline CDR1 reads SGHDT; CDR2 reads YYEEEE. The CDR3 totals 16 residues. Trimming stripped 4 bases from V and 0 bases from J, with 11 bases between. The CDR3 protein is CASSLKKSSYNSPLHF. Here the CDR3 DNA reads TGTGCCAGCAGCCTCAAGAAGAGCTCCTATAATTCACCCCTCCACTTT.

V and J are TRBV4-3 and TRBJ1-1, with D uncertain. Trimming pared 0 bases from V and 1 base from J, leaving 15 bases between. This CDR3 contains 17 residues. Germline-derived CDR1 and CDR2 are LGHNA and YSLEER. This chain's CDR3 is CASSQDLRAGRNTEAFF. In DNA, the CDR3 is TGCGCCAGCAGCCAAGATCTGCGGGCAGGTAGGAACACTGAAGCTTTCTTT.

The chain joins TRBV30 to TRBJ1-2; no clear D. Germline assignment: CDR1 GTSNPN and CDR2 SVGIG (reference sequence). With 1 base removed from V and 5 bases from J, the gap between germline ends came to 8 bases. The CDR3 has 12 residues. This CDR3 reads CAWSEKPYGYTF. As DNA, the CDR3 is TGTGCCTGGAGTGAGAAGCCGTATGGCTACACCTTC.

A note on this clone: Mismatch with germline at one junction end may stem from a read error. V and J are TRBV7-8 and TRBJ1-6; D unresolved. This CDR3 has 15 amino acids. Germline assignment: CDR1 SGHVS and CDR2 FQNEAQ. The chain's CDR3 is CASSLGSSYNSPLHF. The CDR3 bases are TGTGCCAGCAGTTTAGGTAGCTCCTATAATTCACCCCTCCACTTT. Variable domain in full (rest from reference TRBV7-8 and TRBJ1-6): GAGVSQSPRYKVAKRGQDVALRCDPISGHVSLFWYQQALGQGPEFLTYFQNEAQLDKSGLPSDRFFAERPEGSVSTLKIQRTQQEDSAVYLCASSLGSSYNSPLHFGNGTRLTVT.

The count of this clone is one. The chain carries TRBV4-3 and TRBJ1-5; D gene unclear. The CDR3 spans 17 residues. The germline V gene has CDR1 LGHNA and CDR2 YSLEER. Trimming took off 3 bases at V and 1 base at J, with 16 bases between the two ends. The CDR3 DNA follows: TGCGCCAGCAGCCAGAGTTTGGTGGTAGAAAGCAATCAGCCCCAGCATTTT. This gives the protein CASSQSLVVESNQPQHF.

The chain uses TRBV7-2 and TRBJ2-1, with D possibly matching TRBD2 (6 bases). This CDR3 contains 14 residues. V was clipped by 6 bases and J by 0 bases, with 9 bases between them. Looked up from germline, CDR1 is SGHTA and CDR2 is FQGNSA. CDR3 DNA: TGTGCCAGCAGTCCGGGGGACTCCTACAATGAGCAGTTCTTC. It codes for CASSPGDSYNEQFF.

This clone was recorded once. This rearrangement joins TRBV9 to TRBJ2-1, with D maybe TRBD2 (7 bases). Trimming removed 7 bases from V and 2 bases from J, with 16 bases in between. CDR1 SGDLS and CDR2 YYNGEE come from the germline V gene. This CDR3 is built from 15 residues. The CDR3 DNA sequence: TGTGCCAGCTCCGTGGGGGGGGCTGCCTACAATGAGCAGTTCTTC. This codes for CASSVGGAAYNEQFF. Complete variable domain (other parts from reference TRBV9 and TRBJ2-1): DSGVTQTPKHLITATGQRVTLRCSPRSGDLSVYWYQQSLDQGLQFLIQYYNGEERAKGNILERFSAQQFPDLHSELNLSSLELGDSALYFCASSVGGAAYNEQFFGPGTRLTVL.

The V gene is TRBV7-9, the J gene TRBJ1-2; 11 bases match TRBD1. Germline V lookup: CDR1 SEHNR, CDR2 FQNEAQ (reference sequence). J gave up 3 bases and V 5 bases, and 2 bases lay outside the gene matches. The CDR3 runs 14 residues. In nucleotides, the CDR3 is TGTGCCAGCAGCAGGGGACAGGGGGACTATGGCTACACCTTC. It is translated as CASSRGQGDYGYTF.

The J gene is TRBJ2-1, the V gene TRBV7-2, with 11 bases lining up with TRBD2. V dropped 5 bases and J dropped 4; count of bases not matched to a gene: 4. Germline V lookup: CDR1 SGHTA, CDR2 FQGNSA. This CDR3 is 15 amino acids long. This CDR3 is CASSRSGGAYNEQFF. The CDR3 bases are TGTGCCAGCAGCCGTAGCGGGGGGGCTTACAATGAGCAGTTCTTC.

The rearrangement uses TRBV5-1 and TRBJ2-1; D uncertain. V was shortened by 0 bases and J by 0 bases, with 10 bases between the two germline ends. The CDR3 is 16 amino acids. Germline V gene data show CDR1 as SGHRS and CDR2 as YFSETQ. CDR3 in DNA: TGCGCCAGCAGCTTGGTGGCGGCTAGCTCCTACAATGAGCAGTTCTTC. Residues: CASSLVAASSYNEQFF.

The chain couples TRBV19 to TRBJ1-2; TRBD1 might be the D (5 bases). Trimming shortened V by 1 base and J by 0 bases, and 6 bases separated the two germline ends. Looked up from germline, CDR1 is LNHDA and CDR2 is SQIVND (reference sequence). This CDR3 comprises 14 residues. The DNA of the CDR3 is TGTGCCAGTAGTATAGTGACAGCTAACTATGGCTACACCTTC. Its translation: CASSIVTANYGYTF. Full variable domain (missing parts from reference TRBV19 and TRBJ1-2): DGGITQSPKYLFRKEGQNVTLSCEQNLNHDAMYWYRQDPGQGLRLIYYSQIVNDFQKGDIAEGYSVSREKKESFPLTVTSAQKNPTAFYLCASSIVTANYGYTFGSGTRLTVV.

The J gene is TRBJ2-1, the V gene TRBV7-9, with D possibly called TRBD1 or TRBD2 (5 bases each). V was cut by 5 bases and J by 5 bases, with 13 bases left in between. The germline V gene has CDR1 SEHNR and CDR2 FQNEAQ (reference sequence). The CDR3 has 14 residues. CDR3 coding DNA: TGTGCCAGCAGCGCCCGGGACCGAAACAATGAGCAGTTCTTC. Protein sequence: CASSARDRNNEQFF.

The J gene is TRBJ2-7, the V gene TRBV7-8, with D hard to call. Per germline, CDR1 SGHVS and CDR2 FQNEAQ. V lost 5 bases, J lost 1 base, and 12 bases lay in between. The CDR3 spans 14 residues. CDR3 in amino acids: CASSQPPVSYEQYF. Written as DNA, the CDR3 is TGTGCCAGCAGCCAACCACCAGTTTCCTACGAGCAGTACTTC.

The chain carries TRBV13 and TRBJ2-3; D is uncertain. Germline CDR1 PRHDT, CDR2 FYEKMQ (reference sequence). This CDR3 has 10 residues. The germline V and J ends were trimmed by 6 bases and 5 bases, with 3 bases remaining between them. The CDR3 here is CASRRDTQYF. The CDR3 nucleotides read TGTGCCAGCAGACGAGATACGCAGTATTTT.

This clone was seen once. The chain uses TRBV10-2 and TRBJ2-3, with TRBD1 as a possible D gene (6 bases). The CDR3 extends over 16 amino acids. With 7 bases removed from V and 6 bases from J, the gap between germline ends came to 23 bases. CDR1 WSHSY and CDR2 SAAADI come from the germline V gene. CDR3 nucleotide sequence: TGCGCCAGCACCCTGGGGGCGGGTGGCTTTAGGGATACGCAGTATTTT. Translation gives CASTLGAGGFRDTQYF.

V usage is TRBV5-4 and J usage is TRBJ2-5; D is perhaps TRBD2 (5 bases). Germline-derived CDR1 and CDR2 are SGHNT and YYREEE (reference sequence). This CDR3 is built from 13 residues. V was trimmed by 4 bases and J by 1 base, leaving 8 bases between them. The CDR3 nucleotides read TGTGCCAGCAGCGACTACCCCCAAGAGACCCAGTACTTC. Protein product: CASSDYPQETQYF.

This sequence joins TRBV5-4 and TRBJ1-1, with TRBD1 matching over 7 bases. CDR3 length: 15 residues. CDR1 and CDR2 (germline): SGHNT, YYREEE (reference sequence). The V gene end was trimmed by 4 bases and the J gene end by 5 bases; junction bases not matched to a gene: 11. CDR3 DNA sequence: TGTGCCAGCAGCCCCGGACAGGCGATAAGGACTGAAGCTTTCTTT. Translating it yields CASSPGQAIRTEAFF.